This TCR beta chain was identified during a study of beta chain features in type 1 diabetes. Study as a whole: Patients were similar to healthy donors in age and gender (as well as in cell yields). General study results and limits: Sequencing used cDNA, and cells with high TCR expression could therefore be over-represented. Reduced insertions and increased deletions marked VDJ junctions in type 1 diabetes patients.

Germline values: CDR1 SNHLY, CDR2 FYNNEI. The CDR3 totals 14 residues. V trimming: 6 bases; J trimming: 5 bases; junction bases outside the gene matches: 5. This clone was recorded a few times. As yet, its antigen is unknown. All of the isolated RNA was reverse transcribed, so expressed TCRB transcripts were sequenced. Repertoires were generated with immunoSEQ multiplex PCR, while TCRdb's copy carries only in-frame clones and drops some. The sample shows 860,000 or so clones, roughly 15% of them seen only once. V and J are TRBV2 and TRBJ2-7; 12 nucleotides line up with TRBD2. The sample comprised naive CD4+ T cells from blood. This clonotype was sampled from a woman aged 18 to 35 in good health. CDR3 region: CASSLTSGSHEQYF. Here the CDR3 DNA reads TGTGCCAGCAGCCTGACTAGCGGGAGCCACGAGCAGTACTTC. Supplemented by reference TRBV2 and TRBJ2-7, the full variable domain reads EPEVTQTPSHQVTQMGQEVILRCVPISNHLYFYWYRQILGQKVEFLVSFYNNEISEKSEIFDDQFSVERPDGSNFTLKIRSTKLEDSAMYFCASSLTSGSHEQYFGPGTRLTVT.